This entry concerns a single T cell receptor (beta chain). The antigen is undetermined. These data come from a study of PD-1 blockade in classical Hodgkin lymphoma. General study results and limits: The causes of the repertoire differences, possibly disease activity or prior therapy, remain undefined. A reduction in baseline TCR diversity was reportedly seen in newly diagnosed patients relative to healthy donors.

With no exception, relapse followed autologous stem cell transplantation in all patients, and brentuximab vedotin exposure varied. Germline lookup yields CDR1 MGHDK and CDR2 SYGVNS. The CDR3 runs to 15 residues. J was trimmed by 3 bases and V by 6 bases; bases with no gene match: 8. Here immunoSEQ multiplex PCR was the method, and the copy in TCRdb shows in-frame clones only, minus some. Of 55,000 to 80,000 clones listed, around 93% are singletons. This chain joins TRBV25-1 and TRBJ2-5; 9 bases agree with TRBD2. The TCR originated in a human donor with classical Hodgkin lymphoma. The sample in question was peripheral blood mononuclear cells (PBMCs), obtained at baseline. This CDR3 is CASRSILAGEETQYF. In nucleotides, the CDR3 is TGTGCCAGCAGGAGCATATTAGCGGGAGAAGAGACCCAGTACTTC.